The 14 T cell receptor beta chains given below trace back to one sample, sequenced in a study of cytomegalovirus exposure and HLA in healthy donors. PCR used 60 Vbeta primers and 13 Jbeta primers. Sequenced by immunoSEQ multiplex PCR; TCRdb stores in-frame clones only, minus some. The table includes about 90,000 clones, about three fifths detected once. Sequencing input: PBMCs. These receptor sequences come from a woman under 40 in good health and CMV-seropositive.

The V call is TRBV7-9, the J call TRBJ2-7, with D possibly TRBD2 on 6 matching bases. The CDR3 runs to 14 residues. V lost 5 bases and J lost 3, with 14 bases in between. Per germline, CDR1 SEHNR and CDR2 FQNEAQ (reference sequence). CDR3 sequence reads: CASSGVGGSYEQYF. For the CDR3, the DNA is TGTGCCAGCAGCGGGGTCGGAGGGAGCTACGAGCAGTACTTC.

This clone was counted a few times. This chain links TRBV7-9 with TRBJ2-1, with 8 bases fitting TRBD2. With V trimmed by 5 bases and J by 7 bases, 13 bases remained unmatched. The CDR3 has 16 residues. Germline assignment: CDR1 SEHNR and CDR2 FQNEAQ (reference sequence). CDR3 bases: TGTGCCAGCAGCCTAATGAACGGGGGGGCCAGTAATGAGCAGTTCTTC. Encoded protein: CASSLMNGGASNEQFF.

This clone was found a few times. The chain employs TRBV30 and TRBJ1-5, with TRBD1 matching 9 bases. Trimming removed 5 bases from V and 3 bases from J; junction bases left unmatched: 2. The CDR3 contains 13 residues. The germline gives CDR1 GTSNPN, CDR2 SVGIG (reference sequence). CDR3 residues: CAWGTGLNQPQHF. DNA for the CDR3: TGTGCCTGGGGGACAGGGCTCAATCAGCCCCAGCATTTT.

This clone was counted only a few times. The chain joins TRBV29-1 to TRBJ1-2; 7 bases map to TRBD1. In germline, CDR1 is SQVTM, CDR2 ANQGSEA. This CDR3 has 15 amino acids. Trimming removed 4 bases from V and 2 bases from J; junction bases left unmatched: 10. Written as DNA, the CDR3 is TGCAGCGTTGGTGACTCAGGGGGTTGGAACTATGGCTACACCTTC. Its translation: CSVGDSGGWNYGYTF.

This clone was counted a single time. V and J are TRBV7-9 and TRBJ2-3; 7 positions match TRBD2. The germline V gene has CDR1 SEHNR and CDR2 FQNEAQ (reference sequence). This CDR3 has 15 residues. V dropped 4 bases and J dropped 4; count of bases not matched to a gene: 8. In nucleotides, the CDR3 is TGTGCCAGCAGCTACCCGACTAGCCTCCCAGATACGCAGTATTTT. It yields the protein CASSYPTSLPDTQYF.

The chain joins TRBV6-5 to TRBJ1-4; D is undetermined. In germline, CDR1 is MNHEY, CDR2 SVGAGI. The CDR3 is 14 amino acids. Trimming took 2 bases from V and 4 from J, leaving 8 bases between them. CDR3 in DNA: TGTGCCAGCAGTTACGTTTCGAGTAATGAAAAACTGTTTTTT. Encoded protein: CASSYVSSNEKLFF.

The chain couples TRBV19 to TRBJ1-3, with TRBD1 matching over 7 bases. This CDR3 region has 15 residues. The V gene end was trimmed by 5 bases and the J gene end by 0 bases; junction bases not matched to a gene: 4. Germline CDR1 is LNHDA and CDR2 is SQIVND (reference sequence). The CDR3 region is CASSSDRYSGNTIYF. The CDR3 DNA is TGTGCCAGTAGTTCGGACAGGTACTCTGGAAACACCATATATTTT.

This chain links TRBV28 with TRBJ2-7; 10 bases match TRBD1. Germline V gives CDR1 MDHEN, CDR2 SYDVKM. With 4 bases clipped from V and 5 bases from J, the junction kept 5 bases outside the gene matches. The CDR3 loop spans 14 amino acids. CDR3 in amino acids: CASSSGQGTDEQYF. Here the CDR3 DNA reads TGTGCCAGCAGTTCGGGACAGGGGACCGACGAGCAGTACTTC.

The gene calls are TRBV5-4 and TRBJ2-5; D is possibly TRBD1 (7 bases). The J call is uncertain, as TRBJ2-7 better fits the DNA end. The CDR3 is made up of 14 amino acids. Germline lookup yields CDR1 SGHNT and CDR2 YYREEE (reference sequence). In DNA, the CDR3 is TGTGCCAGCAGCGCAGTGCAGGGGGGCTACGAGCAGTACTTC. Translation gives CASSAVQGGYEQYF.

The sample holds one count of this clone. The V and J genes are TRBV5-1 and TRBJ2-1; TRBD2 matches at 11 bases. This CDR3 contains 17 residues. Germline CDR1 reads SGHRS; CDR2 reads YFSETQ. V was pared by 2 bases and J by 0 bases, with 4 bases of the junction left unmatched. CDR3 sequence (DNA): TGCGCCAGCAGCTTTACTAGCGGGGGCATCTCCTACAATGAGCAGTTCTTC. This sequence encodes CASSFTSGGISYNEQFF.

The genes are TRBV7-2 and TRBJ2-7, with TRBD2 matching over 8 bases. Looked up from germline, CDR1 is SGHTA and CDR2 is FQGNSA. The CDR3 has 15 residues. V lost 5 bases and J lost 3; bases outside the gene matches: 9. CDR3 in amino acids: CASSLRGGTIYEQYF. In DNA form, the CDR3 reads TGTGCCAGCAGCCTTCGCGGGGGGACAATCTACGAGCAGTACTTC.

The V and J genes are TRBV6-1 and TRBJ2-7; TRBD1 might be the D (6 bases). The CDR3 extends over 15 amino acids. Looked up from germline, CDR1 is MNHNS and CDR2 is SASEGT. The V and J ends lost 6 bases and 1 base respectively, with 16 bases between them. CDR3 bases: TGTGCCAGCAGCAGAGAGGGGGTCGGATCCTACGAGCAGTACTTC. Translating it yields CASSREGVGSYEQYF.

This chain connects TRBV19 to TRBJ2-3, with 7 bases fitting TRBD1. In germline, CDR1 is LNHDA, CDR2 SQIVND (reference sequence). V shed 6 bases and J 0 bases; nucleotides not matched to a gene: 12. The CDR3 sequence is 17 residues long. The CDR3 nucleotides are TGTGCCAGTAGCCGGGACAGCCAATATCCTAGCACAGATACGCAGTATTTT. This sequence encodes CASSRDSQYPSTDTQYF.

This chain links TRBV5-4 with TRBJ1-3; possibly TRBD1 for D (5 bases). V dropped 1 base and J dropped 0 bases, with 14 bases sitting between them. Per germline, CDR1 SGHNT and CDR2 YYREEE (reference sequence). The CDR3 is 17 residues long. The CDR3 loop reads CASSLQDSVLSGNTIYF. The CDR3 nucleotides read TGTGCCAGCAGCTTGCAAGACAGTGTTCTCTCTGGAAACACCATATATTTT.